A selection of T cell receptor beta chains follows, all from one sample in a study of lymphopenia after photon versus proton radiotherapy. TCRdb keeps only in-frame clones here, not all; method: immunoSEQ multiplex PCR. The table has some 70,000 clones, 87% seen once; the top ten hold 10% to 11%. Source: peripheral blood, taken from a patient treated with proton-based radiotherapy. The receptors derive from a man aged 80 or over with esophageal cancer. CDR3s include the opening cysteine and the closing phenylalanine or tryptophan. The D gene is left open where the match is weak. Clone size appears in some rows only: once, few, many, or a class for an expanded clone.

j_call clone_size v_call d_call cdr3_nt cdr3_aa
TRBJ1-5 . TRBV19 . TGTGCCAGTACTGTAAGGAGGGGAAATCAGCCCCAGCATTTT CASTVRRGNQPQHF
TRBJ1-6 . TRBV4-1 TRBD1 TGCGCCAGCAGCCAAGTGGACAGGGAGAATTCACCCCTCCACTTT CASSQVDRENSPLHF
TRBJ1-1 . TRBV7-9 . TGTGCCAGCAGCTTAGGAGGGGGTCGGAACACTGAAGCTTTCTTT CASSLGGGRNTEAFF
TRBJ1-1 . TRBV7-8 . TGTGCCAGCACCTACGGGCTGAACACTGAAGCTTTCTTT CASTYGLNTEAFF
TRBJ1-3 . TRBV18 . TGTGCCAGCTCACGATTGGATGGAGACGCTGCGAACACCATATATTTT CASSRLDGDAANTIYF
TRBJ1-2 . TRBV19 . TGTGCCAGTAGGCAAGCGGAGGGGCGGCTCGGAGGCACCTTC CASRQAEGRLGGTF
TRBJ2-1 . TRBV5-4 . TGTGCCAGCAGCTTGGACAGGGACCCCTACAATGAGCAGTTCTTC CASSLDRDPYNEQFF
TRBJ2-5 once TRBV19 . TGTGCCAGTAGTATAGACAGACAAGAGACCCAGTACTTC CASSIDRQETQYF
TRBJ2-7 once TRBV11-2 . TGTGCCAGCAGCTCCCGACAGGTCGGGGAGCAGTACTTC CASSSRQVGEQYF
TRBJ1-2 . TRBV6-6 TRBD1 TGTGCCAGCAGTCGGACAGGGCATGGCTACACCTTC CASSRTGHGYTF
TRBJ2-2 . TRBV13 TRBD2 TGTGCCAGCAGCTTCCAAGGACTAGTTCTAACCACCGGGGAGCTGTTTTTT CASSFQGLVLTTGELFF
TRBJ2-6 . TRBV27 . TGTGCCAGCAGGCCGACCGGGGGCGGGGCATCTGGGGCCAACGTCCTGACTTTC CASRPTGGGASGANVLTF
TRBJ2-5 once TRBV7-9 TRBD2 TGTGCCAGCAGCTTAGGTGGGGACTACACGGGGACCCAGTACTTC CASSLGGDYTGTQYF
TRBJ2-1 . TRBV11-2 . TGTGCCAGCAGCCAGATCCGGAATGAGCAGTTCTTC CASSQIRNEQFF
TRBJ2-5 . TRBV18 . TGTGCCAGTTCGGGTTCGCCTGGGGAGACCCAGTACTTC CASSGSPGETQYF
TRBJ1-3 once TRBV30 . TGTGCCTGGACCCCCGACTGGACCTCTGGAAACACCATATATTTT CAWTPDWTSGNTIYF
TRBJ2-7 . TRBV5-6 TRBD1 TGTGCCAGCAGCCGCGGGACAGGAGACGAGCAGTACTTC CASSRGTGDEQYF
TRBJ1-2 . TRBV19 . TGTGCCAGTAGCGCAGGAACAGGAGGCTATGGCTACACCTTC CASSAGTGGYGYTF
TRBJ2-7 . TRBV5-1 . TGCGCCAGCAGCCGCGTGGATTTGGACGACGAGCAGTACTTC CASSRVDLDDEQYF
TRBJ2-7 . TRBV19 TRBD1 TGTGCCAGTAGTATAGGTACCGGGACAGGGGTCTACGAGCAGTACTTC CASSIGTGTGVYEQYF
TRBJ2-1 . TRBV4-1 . TGCGCCAGCAGCCAAGCCCCCCAATACTACAATGAGCAGTTCTTC CASSQAPQYYNEQFF
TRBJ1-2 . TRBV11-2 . TGTGCCAGCACCCATCTTGGGGGACCCCTGGGCTATGGCTACACCTTC CASTHLGGPLGYGYTF
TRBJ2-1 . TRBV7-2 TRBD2 TGTGCCAGCAGCTTACGGTCTCTGGCGGGGGGTACAAACAATGAGCAGTTCTTC CASSLRSLAGGTNNEQFF
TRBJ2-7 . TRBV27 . TGTGCCAGCAGTTTTTCGGTGAGCTCCTACGAGCAGTACTTC CASSFSVSSYEQYF
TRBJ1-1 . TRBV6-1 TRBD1 TGTGCCAGCAGTGAAGGAGCAGGGGGCGATTTGAACACTGAAGCTTTCTTT CASSEGAGGDLNTEAFF
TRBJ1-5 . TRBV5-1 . TGCGCCAGCAGCCAGCTGGGAGGTAGGAATCAGCCCCAGCATTTT CASSQLGGRNQPQHF
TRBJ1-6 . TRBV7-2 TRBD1 TGTGCCAGCAGCCCGACAGGGGGCGGTAATTCACCCCTCCACTTT CASSPTGGGNSPLHF
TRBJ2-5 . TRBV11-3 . TGTGCCAGCAGCCCCCAGGGGCTGGGTGGGGAGACCCAGTACTTC CASSPQGLGGETQYF
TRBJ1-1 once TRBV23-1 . TGCGCCAGCAGTCTCTGGGGGATCACTGAAGCTTTCTTT CASSLWGITEAFF
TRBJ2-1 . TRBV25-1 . TGTGCCAGCAGTGTGGTGCAGTTCTTC CASSVVQFF
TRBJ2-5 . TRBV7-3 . TGTGCCAGCAGCTTAAACACCAGGGCAAAACAAGAGACCCAGTACTTC CASSLNTRAKQETQYF
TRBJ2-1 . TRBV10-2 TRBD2 TGCGCCAGCAGCGACGTCTATGGAGGGGAGGGGTCCTACAATGAGCAGTTCTTC CASSDVYGGEGSYNEQFF
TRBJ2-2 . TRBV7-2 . TGTGCCAGCAGCTCCCTCCGGACCGGGGAGCTGTTTTTT CASSSLRTGELFF
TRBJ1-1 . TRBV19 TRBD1 TGTGCCAGCAAAAACGGACAGGGAGGTCGAGCTTTCTTT CASKNGQGGRAFF
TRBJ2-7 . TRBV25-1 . TGTGCCAGCAGTGAGATTGGACCCTCCTACGAGCAGTACTTC CASSEIGPSYEQYF
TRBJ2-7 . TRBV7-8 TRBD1 TGTGCCAGCAGCCGCCGCCCCGGGACAGGGACCTACGAGCAGTACTTC CASSRRPGTGTYEQYF
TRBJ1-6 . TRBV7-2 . TGTGCCAGCAGCTTAGGGTATAATTCACCCCTCCACTTT CASSLGYNSPLHF
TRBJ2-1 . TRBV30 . TGTGCCTGGAGTGTACGACAGGCCGGCGATGAGCAGTTCTTC CAWSVRQAGDEQFF
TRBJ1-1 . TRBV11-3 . TGTGCCAGCAGCTTAGGCTCCGGACGGGATGAAGCTTTCTTT CASSLGSGRDEAFF
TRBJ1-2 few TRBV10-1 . TGCGCCAGCAGTGTGGAAGTCTATGGCTACACCTTC CASSVEVYGYTF
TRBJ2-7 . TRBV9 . TGTGCCAGCAGCACCCCCAGGGATGGAGGTCCCCCCGAGCAGTACTTC CASSTPRDGGPPEQYF
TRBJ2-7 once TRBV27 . TGTGCCAGCAGTCCGACGAATAGCCTAAATCTTGGGCACGAGCAGTACTTC CASSPTNSLNLGHEQYF
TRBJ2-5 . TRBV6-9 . TGTGCCAGCAGTTACCTAGAAACCCAGTACTTC CASSYLETQYF